One sample yielded the 7 T cell receptor beta chains listed below, sequenced in a study of CD8+ T cells in alopecia areata. It was cDNA, reverse transcribed from extracted RNA, that served as the sequencing template. Profiled with immunoSEQ multiplex PCR; TCRdb holds only in-frame clones, not every one. The repertoire includes under 150,000 clones, 40% to 55% of them detected once, and over 9.5% sits in the top ten. Sequences were obtained from NKG2D-low CD8+ T cells sorted from blood. The receptors shown here come from a human donor with alopecia areata.

V and J are TRBV5-4 and TRBJ1-6; 9 nucleotides match TRBD1. Per the germline V gene, CDR1 is SGHNT and CDR2 is YYREEE (reference sequence). V was pared by 4 bases and J by 10 bases, with 6 bases of the junction left unmatched. The CDR3 extends over 14 amino acids. The CDR3, as DNA: TGTGCCAGCAGCCCTACAGGGGGCTCCTCACCCCTCCACTTT. Protein: CASSPTGGSSPLHF.

The chain carries TRBV29-1 and TRBJ2-7; 9 bases match TRBD1. There are 14 residues in the CDR3. V lost 2 bases and J lost 3; bases outside the gene matches: 5. Germline-derived CDR1 and CDR2 are SQVTM and ANQGSEA. The CDR3 reads CSVEMGQGVYEQYF. DNA for the CDR3: TGCAGCGTTGAAATGGGACAGGGAGTCTACGAGCAGTACTTC.

This clone was counted a few times. The CDR3 DNA is TGCAGCGTTGAGACTAGCGGGAGCGAGCAGTACTTC. Translation gives CSVETSGSEQYF. This sequence joins TRBV29-1 and TRBJ2-7, with TRBD2 matching over 12 bases. Germline-derived CDR1 and CDR2 are SQVTM and ANQGSEA. Trimming removed 3 bases from V and 6 bases from J; junction bases left unmatched: 0. CDR3 length equals 12 residues.

This clone occurred many times. The same CDR3 is also encoded by other DNA sequences in this sample. V usage is TRBV2 and J usage is TRBJ2-3, with TRBD2 identical over 10 bases. J gave up 4 bases and V 2 bases, and 0 bases lay outside the gene matches. CDR1 and CDR2 (germline): SNHLY, FYNNEI. The length of the CDR3 is 14 residues. The CDR3 loop reads CASSELAGADTQYF. As DNA, the CDR3 is TGTGCCAGCAGTGAACTAGCGGGGGCAGATACGCAGTATTTT. The complete variable domain, with remaining parts taken from reference TRBV2 and TRBJ2-3, reads EPEVTQTPSHQVTQMGQEVILRCVPISNHLYFYWYRQILGQKVEFLVSFYNNEISEKSEIFDDQFSVERPDGSNFTLKIRSTKLEDSAMYFCASSELAGADTQYFGPGTRLTVL.

This clone has a single count. The V call is TRBV4-1, the J call TRBJ1-2; the D is unclear. Trimming took off 6 bases at V and 3 bases at J, with 5 bases between the two ends. This CDR3 contains 11 residues. Germline lookup yields CDR1 MGHRA and CDR2 YSYEKL. CDR3 in DNA: TGCGCCAGCAGGGGAGACTATGGCTACACCTTC. This sequence encodes CASRGDYGYTF.

This clone was seen a few times. The chain links TRBV2 to TRBJ2-3; TRBD2 agrees at 12 bases. The CDR3 is 15 amino acids. Germline CDR1 SNHLY, CDR2 FYNNEI. With V trimmed by 6 bases and J by 4 bases, 5 bases remained unmatched. The CDR3 loop is CASRRLAGEADTQYF. The DNA for the CDR3 is TGTGCCAGCAGAAGACTAGCGGGAGAGGCAGATACGCAGTATTTT.

V usage is TRBV7-9 and J usage is TRBJ2-4; the D is unclear. CDR3 length equals 12 residues. V was pared by 4 bases and J by 5 bases, with 6 bases between. CDR1 is SEHNR and CDR2 is FQNEAQ in the germline V gene (reference sequence). The CDR3 reads CASSSLENIQYF. CDR3 DNA: TGTGCCAGCAGCTCGTTGGAAAACATTCAGTACTTC.